This T cell receptor beta chain was captured by sequencing in a study of T-cell reconstitution after alpha-beta-depleted transplantation in children. General study points: T-cell counts and diversity at one year post-transplant came mainly from newly produced T cells. Several hundred graft clones that had expanded were reportedly the source of alpha-beta T cells about two months after transplant.

The CDR3 length is 13 residues. V lost 2 bases to trimming and J lost 9 bases, with 12 bases between them. Per germline, CDR1 SEHNR and CDR2 FQNEAQ (reference sequence). For TCRbeta, the library was prepared with unique molecular identifiers. TCRdb re-derived calls from the PCR reads in MiXCR, one entry per CDR3 protein. The table has about 980,000 distinct CDR3 sequences, about 29% seen once; the top ten hold around 30%. Worth noting for this clonotype: Its antigen is undetermined.

The clonotype comes from a boy under two years old who had a stem cell transplant for SCID, so the T cells may come from the graft donor. This specimen was PBMCs, mostly from graft donor cells, taken 360 days after TCRalphabeta/CD19-depleted stem cell transplant. The genes are TRBV7-9 and TRBJ2-3; D remains unclear. CDR3 sequence reads: CASSLKATGTQYF. In nucleotides, the CDR3 is TGTGCCAGCAGCTTAAAGGCGACTGGGACGCAGTATTTT.